The clone carrying this TCR beta chain was seen only a few times. Its antigen remains unknown. This record comes from a study of Graves' ophthalmopathy and Graves' hyperthyroidism. Broader study findings: Most thyroid clonotypes expanded beyond 0.001 frequency were also found in blood.

If patients had other autoimmune diseases, uncontrolled infections, pregnancy or lactation, they were excluded. From germline, CDR1 is SGDLS and CDR2 YYNGEE. The V end was cut by 4 bases, the J end by 5 bases, with 16 bases between. The CDR3 sequence is 14 residues long. Amplification of TCR beta CDR3 regions used RNA transcripts. HTBI primers were employed in first-round RT-PCR, then a second-round multiplex PCR followed. Each CDR3 protein gets one entry after TCRdb re-called the multiplex PCR reads with MiXCR. The top ten hold approximately 7% of the sample, which has 620,000 or so distinct CDR3 sequences, about 24% seen once.

V is TRBV9 and J is TRBJ2-7; a possible D gene is TRBD2 (6 bases). The sample taken for sequencing was peripheral blood. The receptor was derived from a young woman with stable Graves' hyperthyroidism. Some clones in this sample may be carry-over from other donors' samples. The DNA for the CDR3 is TGTGCCAGCAGCCCAGGAAGCGGGTTCCACGAGCAGTACTTC. This encodes CASSPGSGFHEQYF. The complete variable domain, with remaining parts taken from reference TRBV9 and TRBJ2-7, reads DSGVTQTPKHLITATGQRVTLRCSPRSGDLSVYWYQQSLDQGLQFLIQYYNGEERAKGNILERFSAQQFPDLHSELNLSSLELGDSALYFCASSPGSGFHEQYFGPGTRLTVT.